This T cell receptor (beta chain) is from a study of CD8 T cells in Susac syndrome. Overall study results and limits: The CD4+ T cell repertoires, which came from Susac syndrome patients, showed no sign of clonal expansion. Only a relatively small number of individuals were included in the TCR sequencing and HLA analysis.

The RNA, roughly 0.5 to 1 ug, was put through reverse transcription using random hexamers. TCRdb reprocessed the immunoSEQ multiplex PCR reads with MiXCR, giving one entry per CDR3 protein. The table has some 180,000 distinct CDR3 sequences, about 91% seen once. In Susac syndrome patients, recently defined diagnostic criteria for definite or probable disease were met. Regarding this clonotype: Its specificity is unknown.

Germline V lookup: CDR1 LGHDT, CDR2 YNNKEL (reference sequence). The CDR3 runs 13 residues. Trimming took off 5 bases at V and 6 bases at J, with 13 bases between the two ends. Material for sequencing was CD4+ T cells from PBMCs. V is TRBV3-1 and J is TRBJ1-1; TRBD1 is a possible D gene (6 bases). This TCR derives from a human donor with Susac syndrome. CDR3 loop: CASSYARGSEAFF. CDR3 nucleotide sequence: TGTGCCAGCAGCTATGCAAGGGGGTCTGAAGCTTTCTTT.